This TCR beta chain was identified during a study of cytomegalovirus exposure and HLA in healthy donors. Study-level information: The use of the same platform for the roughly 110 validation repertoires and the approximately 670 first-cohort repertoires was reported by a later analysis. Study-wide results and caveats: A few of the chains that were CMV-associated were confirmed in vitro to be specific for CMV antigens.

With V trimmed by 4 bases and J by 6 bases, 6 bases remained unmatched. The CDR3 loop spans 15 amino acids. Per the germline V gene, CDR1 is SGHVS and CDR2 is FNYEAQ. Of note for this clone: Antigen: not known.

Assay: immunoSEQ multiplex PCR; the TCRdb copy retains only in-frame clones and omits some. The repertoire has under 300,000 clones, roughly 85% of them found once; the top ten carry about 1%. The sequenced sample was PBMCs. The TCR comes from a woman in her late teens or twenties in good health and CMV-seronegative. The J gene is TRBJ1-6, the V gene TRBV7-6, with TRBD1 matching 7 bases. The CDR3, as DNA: TGTGCCAGCAGCTCGGGACAGCCGGGTAATTCACCCCTCCACTTT. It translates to CASSSGQPGNSPLHF.